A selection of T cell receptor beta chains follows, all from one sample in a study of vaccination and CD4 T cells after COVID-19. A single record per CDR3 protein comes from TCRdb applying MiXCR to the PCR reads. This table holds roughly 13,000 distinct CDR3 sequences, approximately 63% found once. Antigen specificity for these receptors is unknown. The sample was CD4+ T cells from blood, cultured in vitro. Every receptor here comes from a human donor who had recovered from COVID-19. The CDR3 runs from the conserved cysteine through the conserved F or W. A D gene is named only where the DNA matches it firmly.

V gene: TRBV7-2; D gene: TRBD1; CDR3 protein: CASSLYRGGEKLFF
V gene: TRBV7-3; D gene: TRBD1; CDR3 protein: CASSPEGQGGTNTQYF
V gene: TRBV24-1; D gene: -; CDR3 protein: CATSPGEDSNQPQHF
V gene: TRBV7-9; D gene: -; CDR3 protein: CASSLGGGTEAFF
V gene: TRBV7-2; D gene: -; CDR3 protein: CASSLERGTEAFF
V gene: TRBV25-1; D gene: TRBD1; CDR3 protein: CASSAPQGAVWYNEQFF
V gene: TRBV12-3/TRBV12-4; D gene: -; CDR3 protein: CASSRTGDLAKNIQYF
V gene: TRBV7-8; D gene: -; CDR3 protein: CASSLGGTGPGELFF
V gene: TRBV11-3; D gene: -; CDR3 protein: CASSLNYEQYF
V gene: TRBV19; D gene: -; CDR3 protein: CASSTLGIGYNEQFF
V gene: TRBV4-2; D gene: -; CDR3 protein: CASSQDTQGSRYGYTF
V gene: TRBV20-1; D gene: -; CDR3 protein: CSARVNSQETQYF
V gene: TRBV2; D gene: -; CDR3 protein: CAGGFGRSSYEQYF
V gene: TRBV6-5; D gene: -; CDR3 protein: CASSYLGSGGYTF
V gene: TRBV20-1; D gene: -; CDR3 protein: CSARPRTLTYEQYF
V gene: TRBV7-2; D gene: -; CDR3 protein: CASSPGVTKNYGYTF
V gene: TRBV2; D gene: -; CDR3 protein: CASSAAAENYGYTF
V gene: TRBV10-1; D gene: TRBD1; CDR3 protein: CASSEHNQGGSNQPQHF
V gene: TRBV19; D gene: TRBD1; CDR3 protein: CASSSGQGASDTQYF
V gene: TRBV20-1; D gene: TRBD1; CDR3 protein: CSATHLTGGLKYGYTF
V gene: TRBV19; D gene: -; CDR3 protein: CASSVTGFRDTEAFF
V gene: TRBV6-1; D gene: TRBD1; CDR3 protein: CASRPGQESNSPLHF
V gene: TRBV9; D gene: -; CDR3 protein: CASSVAVGNTEAFF
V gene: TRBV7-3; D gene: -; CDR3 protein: CASSLWADTEAFF
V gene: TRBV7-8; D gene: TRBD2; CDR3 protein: CASRGLAGPGELFF
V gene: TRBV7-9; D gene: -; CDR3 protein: CASSLTGATEAFF
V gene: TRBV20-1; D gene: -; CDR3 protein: CSAQTGGSYNSPLHF
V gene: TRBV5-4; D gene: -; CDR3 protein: CASSPTGFNRETQYF
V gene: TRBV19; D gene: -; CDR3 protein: CASSMSRALNTEAFF
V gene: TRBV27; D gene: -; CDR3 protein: CASSLRHGVTEAFF
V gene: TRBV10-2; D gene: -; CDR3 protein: CASGASLQGVGEQYF
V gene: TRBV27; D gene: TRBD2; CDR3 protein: CASRLYGTSGGANEQFF
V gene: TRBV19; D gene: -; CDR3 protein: CASSMTHGYTF
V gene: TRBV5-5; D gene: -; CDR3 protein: CASSSYRYTDTQYF
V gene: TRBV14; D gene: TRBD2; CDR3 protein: CASSLQPGGTTQYF
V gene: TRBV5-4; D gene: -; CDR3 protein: CASSIGRGGAPETQYF
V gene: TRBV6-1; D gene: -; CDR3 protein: CASSELPTHGQTSNQPQHF